The present entry profiles one T cell receptor beta chain with its context. Antigen specificity is unknown. The record originates from a study of T cell responses to AZD1222 COVID-19 vaccine. The assay was immunoSEQ multiplex PCR, and TCRdb's table has in-frame clones only and misses some. The sample shows around 140,000 clones, approximately 91% of them seen only once. V was pared by 1 base and J by 0 bases, with 10 bases between. Per germline, CDR1 SNHLY and CDR2 FYNNEI. The CDR3 extends over 16 amino acids. Findings of the study overall: Donors were largely white British and mainly female; clonal diversity was possibly underestimated.

The rearrangement links TRBV2 to TRBJ1-3; D is unclear. Sequencing was performed on peripheral blood, taken 28 days after the second AZD1222 dose. The TCR sequence derives from an adult who received the AZD1222 COVID-19 vaccine. CDR3 sequence (DNA): TGTGCCAGCAGTGAAGTTGCAGGCGTCTCTGGAAACACCATATATTTT. Its translation is CASSEVAGVSGNTIYF.